Below, 28 T cell receptor beta chains from the same sample are listed, as sequenced in a study of blood T cell repertoires in COVID-19. Assay: immunoSEQ multiplex PCR; the TCRdb copy retains only in-frame clones and omits some. The repertoire holds under 65,000 clones, roughly 87% seen once, with around 20% in the top ten. Sample: peripheral blood. The receptors were gathered from an elderly woman with COVID-19, enrolled during active disease.

The rearrangement joins TRBV5-4 to TRBJ2-7, with TRBD1 identical over 10 bases. This CDR3 contains 14 residues. CDR1 and CDR2 (germline): SGHNT, YYREEE (reference sequence). With 3 bases clipped from V and 10 bases from J, the junction kept 10 bases outside the gene matches. CDR3 coding DNA: TGTGCCAGCAGCTCAACCGGGACAGGGGAGGAACAGTACTTC. It codes for CASSSTGTGEEQYF.

This clone was observed a handful of times. This sequence joins TRBV27 and TRBJ1-5; D gene unclear. Per the germline V gene, CDR1 is MNHEY and CDR2 is SMNVEV (reference sequence). The CDR3 has 13 residues. V dropped 5 bases and J dropped 9 bases, with 14 bases sitting between them. The CDR3 DNA is TGTGCCAGCAGTAGCGGGTTCGGGTTGCCCCAGCATTTT. It is translated as CASSSGFGLPQHF.

The V gene is TRBV27, the J gene TRBJ2-5; maybe TRBD2 (6 bases). Germline lookup yields CDR1 MNHEY and CDR2 SMNVEV (reference sequence). The CDR3 totals 16 residues. The V and J ends lost 0 bases and 4 bases respectively, with 15 bases between them. CDR3 residues: CASSLSGVGRGETQYF. CDR3 nucleotides: TGTGCCAGCAGTTTATCCGGGGTTGGGCGGGGAGAGACCCAGTACTTC.

The chain uses TRBV5-1 and TRBJ2-1; 7 bases fit TRBD1. The CDR3 length is 15 residues. Per germline, CDR1 SGHRS and CDR2 YFSETQ. With V trimmed by 1 base and J by 6 bases, 7 bases remained unmatched. CDR3 amino acids: CASSLMTGPGNEQFF. Here the CDR3 DNA reads TGCGCCAGCAGCTTGATGACAGGGCCCGGCAATGAGCAGTTCTTC.

The rearrangement links TRBV18 to TRBJ2-4; 15 bases fit TRBD2. The germline V gene has CDR1 KGHSH and CDR2 LQKENI. V trimming: 3 bases; J trimming: 3 bases; junction bases outside the gene matches: 9. The CDR3 consists of 19 residues. This chain's CDR3 is CASSPRTSGGAVDKNIQYF. The CDR3 region has the DNA TGTGCCAGCTCACCCCGGACTAGCGGGGGGGCTGTGGACAAAAACATTCAGTACTTC.

The CDR3 spells CASSSGGGGQETQYF. CDR3 in DNA: TGCGCCAGCAGCTCGGGAGGGGGCGGACAAGAGACCCAGTACTTC. The gene calls are TRBV5-1 and TRBJ2-5, with D possibly being TRBD2 (8 bases). Per the germline V gene, CDR1 is SGHRS and CDR2 is YFSETQ. Trimming removed 3 bases at V and 2 bases at J, with 14 bases between. This CDR3 has 15 residues.

The chain uses TRBV7-8 and TRBJ2-2, with a possible D match to TRBD1 (5 bases). CDR3 length: 14 residues. V lost 2 bases to trimming and J lost 13 bases, with 17 bases between them. Germline V gene lookup returns CDR1 SGHVS and CDR2 FQNEAQ. The CDR3 reads CASSLRGRFITLFF. CDR3 bases: TGTGCCAGCAGCTTAAGGGGTCGGTTTATTACGCTGTTTTTT.

This clone was observed once. The chain employs TRBV27 and TRBJ2-7, with 10 nucleotides matching TRBD1. The germline gives CDR1 MNHEY, CDR2 SMNVEV (reference sequence). This CDR3 comprises 14 residues. V was clipped by 6 bases and J by 4 bases; unmatched bases: 6. Here the CDR3 reads CASRTMGQGYEQYF. The CDR3, as DNA: TGTGCCAGCAGAACAATGGGACAGGGGTACGAGCAGTACTTC.

The chain carries TRBV18 and TRBJ2-6; 7 positions agree with TRBD1. CDR3 length: 19 amino acids. Trimming at V came to 3 bases and at J to 0 bases, leaving 11 bases not matched to a gene. CDR1 KGHSH and CDR2 LQKENI come from the germline V gene. The CDR3 sequence is CASSPPRGGHGSGANVLTF. CDR3 coding DNA: TGTGCCAGCTCACCCCCCCGAGGGGGCCATGGCTCTGGGGCCAACGTCCTGACTTTC.

V is TRBV19 and J is TRBJ1-1; D call uncertain. Deletions cut 2 bases from V and 1 base from J, with 8 bases between. Per the germline V gene, CDR1 is LNHDA and CDR2 is SQIVND (reference sequence). CDR3 length: 14 amino acids. In DNA, the CDR3 is TGTGCCAGTAGTATACCTTTTCCGAACACTGAAGCTTTCTTT. As protein: CASSIPFPNTEAFF.

A word on this clone: Other DNA variants within this sample encode the same CDR3. The chain joins TRBV7-9 to TRBJ1-1; D ambiguous. This CDR3 is 11 amino acids long. The germline V and J ends were trimmed by 1 base and 7 bases, with 4 bases remaining between them. Looked up from germline, CDR1 is SEHNR and CDR2 is FQNEAQ (reference sequence). The CDR3, as DNA: TGTGCCAGCAGCTTAGGAGGTGAAGCTTTCTTT. This encodes CASSLGGEAFF.

This chain uses TRBV5-1 with TRBJ1-2; the match to TRBD1 covers 7 bases. This CDR3 has 15 residues. Germline assignment: CDR1 SGHRS and CDR2 YFSETQ. After removal of 0 bases from V and 0 bases from J, the junction contained 2 bases not matched to a gene. The CDR3 loop reads CASSLGGTANYGYTF. CDR3 DNA sequence: TGCGCCAGCAGCTTGGGAGGGACAGCTAACTATGGCTACACCTTC.

The chain uses TRBV7-9 and TRBJ1-5; 8 nucleotides match TRBD1. This CDR3 contains 15 residues. CDR1 and CDR2 (germline): SEHNR, FQNEAQ (reference sequence). Trimming took 0 bases from V and 7 from J; bases not matched to a gene: 5. DNA of the CDR3: TGTGCCAGCAGCTTAGCGGGGACAGGTCAACAGCCCCAGCATTTT. This codes for CASSLAGTGQQPQHF.

The rearrangement links TRBV5-4 to TRBJ2-7; TRBD2 agrees at 8 bases. Germline CDR1 is SGHNT and CDR2 is YYREEE (reference sequence). Trimming removed 4 bases from V and 6 bases from J; junction bases left unmatched: 6. The CDR3 length is 13 residues. This CDR3 reads CASSPGLGSEQYF. CDR3 nucleotide sequence: TGTGCCAGCAGCCCGGGACTAGGAAGCGAGCAGTACTTC.

The count of this clone is one. The gene calls are TRBV27 and TRBJ2-5; 11 positions match TRBD2. Looked up from germline, CDR1 is MNHEY and CDR2 is SMNVEV (reference sequence). CDR3 length equals 16 residues. After removal of 3 bases from V and 0 bases from J, the junction contained 3 bases not matched to a gene. Here the CDR3 reads CASSLYSGGDQETQYF. In DNA form, the CDR3 reads TGTGCCAGCAGTTTGTATAGCGGGGGGGACCAAGAGACCCAGTACTTC.

The chain is built from TRBV6-5 and TRBJ2-3; D is possibly TRBD2 (7 bases). CDR1 and CDR2 from the germline V gene are MNHEY and SVGAGI. V shed 4 bases and J shed 1 base, with 15 bases lying between them. The CDR3 covers 16 residues. CDR3 DNA: TGTGCCAGCAGTTCCCTGGGGGGGCCCCGCACAGATACGCAGTATTTT. As protein: CASSSLGGPRTDTQYF.

This clone was counted a few times. The V and J genes are TRBV4-1 and TRBJ2-6; 7 bases match TRBD2. Germline V gives CDR1 MGHRA, CDR2 YSYEKL. This CDR3 has 16 amino acids. The V and J ends lost 3 bases and 2 bases, in that order; junction bases with no gene match: 4. CDR3 nucleotide sequence: TGCGCCAGCAGCCAGGGGGGGATTGCTGGGGCCAACGTCCTGACTTTC. Its protein product is CASSQGGIAGANVLTF.

The count of this clone is one. This chain links TRBV6-5 with TRBJ1-3; D is unclear. V lost 6 bases, J lost 4 bases, and 16 bases lay in between. This CDR3 spans 15 amino acids. Germline values: CDR1 MNHEY, CDR2 SVGAGI. CDR3 nucleotides: TGTGCCAGCAGCCCCCGCGGTATACACGGAAACACCATATATTTT. Translating gives CASSPRGIHGNTIYF.

This clone appeared once. This chain connects TRBV2 to TRBJ1-4; D uncertain. Looked up from germline, CDR1 is SNHLY and CDR2 is FYNNEI. V lost 5 bases and J 2 bases, leaving 9 bases between the germline ends. There are 14 residues in the CDR3. CDR3 nucleotides: TGTGCCAGCAGTCCAGAGGTGACTAATGAAAAACTGTTTTTT. Its translation is CASSPEVTNEKLFF.

The chain carries TRBV19 and TRBJ2-7; a weak D match, TRBD1 (7 bases). Germline CDR1 LNHDA, CDR2 SQIVND (reference sequence). Trimming removed 3 bases at V and 2 bases at J, with 14 bases between. The CDR3 has 15 residues. The DNA for the CDR3 is TGTGCCAGTAGTATGGCGGGGACAGTGACCTACGAGCAGTACTTC. It is translated as CASSMAGTVTYEQYF.

This chain connects TRBV11-2 to TRBJ2-3; D unresolved. The CDR3 totals 12 residues. Germline V lookup: CDR1 SGHAT, CDR2 FQNNGV. V lost 4 bases to trimming and J lost 10 bases, with 12 bases between them. In nucleotides, the CDR3 is TGTGCCAGCAGCTCCCTAGGCGAGGCGCAGTATTTT. This encodes CASSSLGEAQYF.

CDR3 DNA sequence: TGTGCCAGCAGTGTCCCGGGACAGGGAAATTCACCCCTCCACTTT. It yields the protein CASSVPGQGNSPLHF. This chain uses TRBV25-1 with TRBJ1-6, with 9 bases lining up with TRBD1. Trimming at V came to 4 bases and at J to 7 bases, leaving 5 bases not matched to a gene. The germline CDR1 and CDR2 sequences are MGHDK and SYGVNS. This CDR3 is built from 15 residues.

V usage is TRBV19 and J usage is TRBJ2-7; D is perhaps TRBD2 (6 bases). V was trimmed by 3 bases and J by 0 bases, leaving 12 bases between them. Germline-derived CDR1 and CDR2 are LNHDA and SQIVND (reference sequence). The CDR3 extends over 15 amino acids. CDR3 bases: TGTGCCAGTAGTATTTCCTCGACTAGCTCCTACGAGCAGTACTTC. This sequence encodes CASSISSTSSYEQYF. Full variable domain (rest looked up from reference TRBV19 and TRBJ2-7): DGGITQSPKYLFRKEGQNVTLSCEQNLNHDAMYWYRQDPGQGLRLIYYSQIVNDFQKGDIAEGYSVSREKKESFPLTVTSAQKNPTAFYLCASSISSTSSYEQYFGPGTRLTVT.

The chain joins TRBV5-4 to TRBJ2-5; weak D call: TRBD2 (6 bases). Germline V gene data show CDR1 as SGHNT and CDR2 as YYREEE (reference sequence). There are 15 residues in the CDR3. V was pared by 3 bases and J by 2 bases, with 14 bases between. DNA for the CDR3: TGTGCCAGCAGCTCCCCTGGGGGGACGCAAGAGACCCAGTACTTC. It yields the protein CASSSPGGTQETQYF.

The chain links TRBV5-1 to TRBJ1-2; D ambiguous. CDR1 is SGHRS and CDR2 is YFSETQ in the germline V gene. The CDR3 runs to 12 residues. The V gene lost 0 bases and the J gene lost 7 bases, with 7 bases spanning the gap. The CDR3 region is CASSLERGGYTF. In nucleotides, the CDR3 is TGCGCCAGCAGCTTGGAGCGCGGTGGCTACACCTTC.

CDR3 sequence: CASSEHQAFYEQYF. CDR3 DNA: TGTGCCAGCAGTGAGCACCAGGCCTTCTACGAGCAGTACTTC. V usage is TRBV2 and J usage is TRBJ2-7; D is undetermined. The germline CDR1 and CDR2 sequences are SNHLY and FYNNEI. V was trimmed by 3 bases and J by 3 bases, leaving 12 bases between them. CDR3 length equals 14 residues. Full variable domain (rest looked up from reference TRBV2 and TRBJ2-7): EPEVTQTPSHQVTQMGQEVILRCVPISNHLYFYWYRQILGQKVEFLVSFYNNEISEKSEIFDDQFSVERPDGSNFTLKIRSTKLEDSAMYFCASSEHQAFYEQYFGPGTRLTVT.

This chain links TRBV6-2 or TRBV6-3 with TRBJ1-5; 9 bases are a match to TRBD1. Germline-derived CDR1 and CDR2 are MNHEY and SVGEGT. Trimming at V came to 0 bases and at J to 4 bases, leaving 1 base not matched to a gene. The CDR3 spans 15 residues. CDR3 residues: CASSYSGTGNQPQHF. CDR3 sequence (DNA): TGTGCCAGCAGTTACTCGGGGACAGGGAATCAGCCCCAGCATTTT.

This chain links TRBV5-6 with TRBJ2-2; 9 bases agree with TRBD2. Germline CDR1 and CDR2: SGHDT and YYEEEE. This CDR3 has 17 residues. V shed 3 bases, J shed 5 bases, and the junction held 11 bases outside the gene matches. The CDR3 DNA reads as TGTGCCAGCAGCTCCCCCTATAGCGGGGGCCCTACCGGGGAGCTGTTTTTT. Translating it yields CASSSPYSGGPTGELFF.